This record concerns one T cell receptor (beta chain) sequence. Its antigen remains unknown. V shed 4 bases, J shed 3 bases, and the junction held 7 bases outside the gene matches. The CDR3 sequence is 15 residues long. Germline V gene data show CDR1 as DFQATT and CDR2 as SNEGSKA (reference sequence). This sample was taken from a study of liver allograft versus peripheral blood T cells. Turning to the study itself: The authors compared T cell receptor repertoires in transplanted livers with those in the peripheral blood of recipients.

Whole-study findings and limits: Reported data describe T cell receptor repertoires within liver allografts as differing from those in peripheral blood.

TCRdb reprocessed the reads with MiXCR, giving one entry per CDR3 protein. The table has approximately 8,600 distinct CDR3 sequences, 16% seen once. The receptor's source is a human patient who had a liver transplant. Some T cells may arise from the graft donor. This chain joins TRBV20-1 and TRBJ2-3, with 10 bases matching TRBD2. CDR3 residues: CSAIQSGGATDTQYF. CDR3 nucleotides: TGCAGTGCTATCCAAAGCGGGGGGGCAACAGATACGCAGTATTTT.